This T cell receptor (beta chain) was sequenced in a study of blood T cell repertoires in COVID-19. Only in-frame clones appear in the TCRdb table, and some are missing; sequencing was by immunoSEQ multiplex PCR. Here the sample spans 150,000 to 200,000 clones, 80% being singletons. This CDR3 has 12 amino acids. V gave up 2 bases and J gave up 8 bases, with 7 bases separating them. Germline V gene lookup returns CDR1 SGHRS and CDR2 YFSETQ. This TCR was recovered from a man between 40 and 49 years old who had recovered from COVID-19. The V and J genes are TRBV5-1 and TRBJ2-2; no reliable D call. Sequenced material: PBMCs or T cells enriched from blood (not recorded which). CDR3 loop: CASSFFPGELFF. In DNA form, the CDR3 reads TGCGCCAGCAGCTTTTTCCCGGGGGAGCTGTTTTTT. Full variable domain (rest looked up from reference TRBV5-1 and TRBJ2-2): KAGVTQTPRYLIKTRGQQVTLSCSPISGHRSVSWYQQTPGQGLQFLFEYFSETQRNKGNFPGRFSGRQFSNSRSEMNVSTLELGDSALYLCASSFFPGELFFGEGSRLTVL.